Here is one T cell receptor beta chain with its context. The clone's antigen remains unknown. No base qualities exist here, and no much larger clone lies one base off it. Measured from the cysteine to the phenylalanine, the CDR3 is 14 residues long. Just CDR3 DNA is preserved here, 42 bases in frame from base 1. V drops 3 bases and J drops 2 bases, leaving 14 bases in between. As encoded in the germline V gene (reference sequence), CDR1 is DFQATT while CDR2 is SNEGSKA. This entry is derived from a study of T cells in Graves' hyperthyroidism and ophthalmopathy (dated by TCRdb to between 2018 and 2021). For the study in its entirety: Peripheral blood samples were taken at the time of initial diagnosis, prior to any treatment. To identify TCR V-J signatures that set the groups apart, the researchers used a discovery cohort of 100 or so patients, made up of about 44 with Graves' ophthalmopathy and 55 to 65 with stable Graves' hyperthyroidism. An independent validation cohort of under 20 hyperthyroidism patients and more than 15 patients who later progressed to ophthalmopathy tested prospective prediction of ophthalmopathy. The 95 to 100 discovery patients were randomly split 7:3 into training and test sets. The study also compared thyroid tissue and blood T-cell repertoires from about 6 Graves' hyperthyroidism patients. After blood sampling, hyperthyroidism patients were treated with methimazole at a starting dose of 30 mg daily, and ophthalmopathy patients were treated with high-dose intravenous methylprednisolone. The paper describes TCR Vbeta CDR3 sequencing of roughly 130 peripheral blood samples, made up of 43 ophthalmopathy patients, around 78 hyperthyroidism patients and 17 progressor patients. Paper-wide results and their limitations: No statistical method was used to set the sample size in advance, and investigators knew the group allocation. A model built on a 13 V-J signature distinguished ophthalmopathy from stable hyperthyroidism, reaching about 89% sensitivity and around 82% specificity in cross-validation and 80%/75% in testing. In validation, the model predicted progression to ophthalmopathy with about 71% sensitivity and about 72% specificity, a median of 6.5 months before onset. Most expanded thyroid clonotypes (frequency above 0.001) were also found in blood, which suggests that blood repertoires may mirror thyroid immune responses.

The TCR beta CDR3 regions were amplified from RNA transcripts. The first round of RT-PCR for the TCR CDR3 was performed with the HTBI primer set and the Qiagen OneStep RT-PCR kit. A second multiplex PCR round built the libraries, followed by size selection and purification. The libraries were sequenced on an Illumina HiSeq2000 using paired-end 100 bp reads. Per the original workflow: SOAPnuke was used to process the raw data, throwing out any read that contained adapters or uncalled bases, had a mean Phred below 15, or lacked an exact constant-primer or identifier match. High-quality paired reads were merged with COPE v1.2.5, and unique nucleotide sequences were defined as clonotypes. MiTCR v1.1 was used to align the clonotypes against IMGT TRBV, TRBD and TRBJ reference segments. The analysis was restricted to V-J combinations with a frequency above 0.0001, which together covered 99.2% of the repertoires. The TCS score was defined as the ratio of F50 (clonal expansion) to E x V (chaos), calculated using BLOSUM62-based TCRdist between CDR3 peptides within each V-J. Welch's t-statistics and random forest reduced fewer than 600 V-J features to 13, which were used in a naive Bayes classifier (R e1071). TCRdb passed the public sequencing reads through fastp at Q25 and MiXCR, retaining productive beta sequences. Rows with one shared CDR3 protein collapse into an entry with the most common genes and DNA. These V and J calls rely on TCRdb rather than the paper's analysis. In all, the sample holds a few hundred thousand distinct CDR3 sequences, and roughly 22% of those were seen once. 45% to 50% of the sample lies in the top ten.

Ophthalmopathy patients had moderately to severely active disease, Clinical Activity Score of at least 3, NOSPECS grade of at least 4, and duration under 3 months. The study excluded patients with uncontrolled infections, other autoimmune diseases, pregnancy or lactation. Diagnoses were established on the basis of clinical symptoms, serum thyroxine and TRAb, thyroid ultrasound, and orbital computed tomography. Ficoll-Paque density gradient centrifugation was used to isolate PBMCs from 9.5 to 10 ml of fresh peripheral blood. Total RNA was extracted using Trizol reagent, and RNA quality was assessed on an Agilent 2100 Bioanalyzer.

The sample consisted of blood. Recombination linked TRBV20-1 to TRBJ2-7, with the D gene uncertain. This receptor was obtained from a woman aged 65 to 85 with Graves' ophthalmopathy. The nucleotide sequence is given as TGCAGTGCTAGCGCCCAAGTGCTTACCTACGAGCAGTACTTC. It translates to CSASAQVLTYEQYF.